A selection of T cell receptor beta chains follows, all from one sample in a study of Graves' ophthalmopathy and Graves' hyperthyroidism. TCRdb independently ran MiXCR on the multiplex PCR reads; one entry per CDR3 protein. The table has about 550,000 distinct CDR3 sequences, approximately 35% seen once. Material: peripheral blood or thyroid tissue (not recorded which). These receptors came from an adult man with Graves' hyperthyroidism. Both conserved end residues are part of each CDR3. Each record gives: D gene, CDR3 length, clone size, V gene, J gene, CDR3 DNA, CDR3 protein. D genes are given only for firm matches. Expanded clones are given a class, and other clones once, few, many or no size at all.

D gene: NA; CDR3 length: 13; clone size: NA; V gene: TRBV7-3; J gene: TRBJ2-1; CDR3 DNA: TGTGCCAGCAGCCAGACTCATCTATCGTTACAGTTCTTC; CDR3 protein: CASSQTHLSLQFF
D gene: NA; CDR3 length: 13; clone size: NA; V gene: TRBV29-1; J gene: TRBJ1-1; CDR3 DNA: TGCAGCGTTGACGGACAGTCGAACACTGAAGCTTTCTTT; CDR3 protein: CSVDGQSNTEAFF
D gene: TRBD2; CDR3 length: 19; clone size: NA; V gene: TRBV7-2; J gene: TRBJ2-3; CDR3 DNA: TGTGCCAGCAGCTTACCCAGCGGGACCAGCGGGACTAGCACAGATACGCAGTATTTT; CDR3 protein: CASSLPSGTSGTSTDTQYF
D gene: TRBD1; CDR3 length: 15; clone size: many; V gene: TRBV7-2; J gene: TRBJ2-2; CDR3 DNA: TGTGCCAGCAGCCCTAGGACAGGAGACACCGGGGAGCTGTTTTTT; CDR3 protein: CASSPRTGDTGELFF
D gene: NA; CDR3 length: 15; clone size: NA; V gene: TRBV7-6; J gene: TRBJ2-3; CDR3 DNA: TGTGCCAGCAGCTTGAACAGCATAAGCACAGATACGCAGTATTTT; CDR3 protein: CASSLNSISTDTQYF
D gene: TRBD2; CDR3 length: 14; clone size: many; V gene: TRBV19; J gene: TRBJ2-7; CDR3 DNA: TGTGCCAGTAGTACCGGGACTAGCGGAGAAAGAAGGTACTTC; CDR3 protein: CASSTGTSGERRYF
D gene: TRBD2; CDR3 length: 21; clone size: NA; V gene: TRBV7-8; J gene: TRBJ2-5; CDR3 DNA: TGTGCCAGCAGCCCTTTACCAGCGGGGCCCCGCAATGAGCAGTTACAAGAGACCCAGTACTTC; CDR3 protein: CASSPLPAGPRNEQLQETQYF
D gene: NA; CDR3 length: 13; clone size: NA; V gene: TRBV20-1; J gene: TRBJ1-2; CDR3 DNA: TGCAGTGTCGCCGCGGGGACGGACTATGGCTACACCTTC; CDR3 protein: CSVAAGTDYGYTF
D gene: TRBD1; CDR3 length: 16; clone size: NA; V gene: TRBV7-9; J gene: TRBJ2-5; CDR3 DNA: TGTGCCAGCAGCTCCGGGACAGGGGCTTTAGGAGAGACCCAGTACTTC; CDR3 protein: CASSSGTGALGETQYF
D gene: NA; CDR3 length: 14; clone size: NA; V gene: TRBV7-9; J gene: TRBJ2-5; CDR3 DNA: TGTGCCAGCAGCTTACAGGGATGGGGGGAGACCCAGTACTTC; CDR3 protein: CASSLQGWGETQYF
D gene: TRBD1; CDR3 length: 18; clone size: many; V gene: TRBV29-1; J gene: TRBJ2-2; CDR3 DNA: TGCAGCGTTGAAGATCGAGGCAGGGGGCCGTCGAACACCGGGGAGCTGTTTTTT; CDR3 protein: CSVEDRGRGPSNTGELFF
D gene: NA; CDR3 length: 16; clone size: few; V gene: TRBV4-1; J gene: TRBJ1-2; CDR3 DNA: TGCGCCAGCAGCCAAGTAGGTGTGGCAGAGGGATATGGCTACACCTTC; CDR3 protein: CASSQVGVAEGYGYTF
D gene: NA; CDR3 length: 13; clone size: NA; V gene: TRBV19; J gene: TRBJ2-7; CDR3 DNA: TGTGCCAGTAGTAACGGGGCATCCTACGAGCAGTACTTC; CDR3 protein: CASSNGASYEQYF
D gene: TRBD1; CDR3 length: 17; clone size: NA; V gene: TRBV7-9; J gene: TRBJ1-1; CDR3 DNA: TGTGCCAGCAGCAGTCGGGACAGCCAGATCATGAACACTGAAGCTTTCTTT; CDR3 protein: CASSSRDSQIMNTEAFF
D gene: NA; CDR3 length: 15; clone size: NA; V gene: TRBV7-2; J gene: TRBJ1-6; CDR3 DNA: TGTGCCAGCAGCTTAGGGCCGGGCCCCCATTCACCCCTCCACTTT; CDR3 protein: CASSLGPGPHSPLHF
D gene: NA; CDR3 length: 15; clone size: many; V gene: TRBV5-8; J gene: TRBJ2-5; CDR3 DNA: TGTGCCAGCAGATTTAACCAGGGATACCAAGAGACCCAGTACTTC; CDR3 protein: CASRFNQGYQETQYF
D gene: NA; CDR3 length: 11; clone size: many; V gene: TRBV14; J gene: TRBJ1-2; CDR3 DNA: TGTGCCAGCAGCCAAGGGAATGGCTACACCTTC; CDR3 protein: CASSQGNGYTF
D gene: NA; CDR3 length: 13; clone size: few; V gene: TRBV18; J gene: TRBJ1-1; CDR3 DNA: TGTGCCAGCTCAGAGGGACTTCGGGACGGAGCTTTCTTT; CDR3 protein: CASSEGLRDGAFF